This entry is about one T cell receptor beta chain. The antigen is undetermined. This entry comes from a study of T cells in Graves' hyperthyroidism and ophthalmopathy. RNA transcripts yielded amplified TCR beta CDR3 regions. HTBI primers were used for first-round RT-PCR of the TCR CDR3. TCRdb processed the multiplex PCR reads anew with MiXCR; each CDR3 protein has one entry. The data contain some 600,000 distinct CDR3 sequences, more than 45% of them singletons. Findings and limits, study-wide: Using 13 V-J features, a model discriminated ophthalmopathy from stable hyperthyroidism.

This CDR3 comprises 16 residues. CDR1 is SGHVS, CDR2 FNYEAQ, per germline. Trimming removed 8 bases at V and 0 bases at J, with 16 bases between. The authors deemed Graves' hyperthyroidism stable absent ophthalmopathy progression within 18 months. Hyperthyroidism, newly diagnosed and lasting under 2 months, affected patients aged 18 to 65. Sequencing was carried out using peripheral blood or thyroid tissue (not recorded which). The chain links TRBV7-6 to TRBJ2-2, with D possibly TRBD2 on 6 matching bases. This TCR was sampled from a young woman with Graves' hyperthyroidism. The CDR3 nucleotides read TGTGCCAGCGCAATCCAGGGACTTACGAACACCGGGGAGCTGTTTTTT. Residues: CASAIQGLTNTGELFF.